A selection of T cell receptor beta chains follows, all from one sample in a study of Tregs in tolerant kidney transplant recipients. TCRdb keeps only in-frame clones here, not all; method: immunoSEQ multiplex PCR. The profile shows about 110,000 clones, around 91% of them singletons. The sequenced sample was CD4+ T cells from blood, obtained before the transplant. These receptors came from a human donor who received a combined kidney and bone marrow transplant. Both conserved end residues are part of each CDR3. A D gene is named only where the DNA matches it firmly. Expanded clones get a size class; other rows say once, few or many, or leave the size out.

>TRBJ1-1|TRBV4-1|13|NA|NA
TGCGCCAGCAGCCTAACATGGAACACTGAAGCTTTCTTT
CASSLTWNTEAFF
>TRBJ2-2|TRBV5-1|16|TRBD2|NA
TGCGCCAGCAGCCACACACTAGCGGGGGACACCGGGGAGCTGTTTTTT
CASSHTLAGDTGELFF
>TRBJ2-1|TRBV9|15|TRBD1|NA
TGTGCCAGCAGCGGGAGGACAGGGCCTTCTAATGAGCAGTTCTTC
CASSGRTGPSNEQFF
>TRBJ2-2|TRBV28|16|NA|NA
TGTGCCAGCAGCCGGCATGGGCAGGGGAACACCGGGGAGCTGTTTTTT
CASSRHGQGNTGELFF
>TRBJ1-2|TRBV19|12|NA|NA
TGTGCCAGTAGCCCTTTCCCGTATGGCTACACCTTC
CASSPFPYGYTF
>TRBJ1-3|TRBV15|18|NA|NA
TGTGCCACCAGCAGAGATCGGGCGGTCAGGGGCTCCGGAAACACCATATATTTT
CATSRDRAVRGSGNTIYF
>TRBJ1-6|TRBV6-1|13|TRBD1|NA
TGTGCCCACTGCCGGGACAGGGATTCACCCCTCCACTTT
CAHCRDRDSPLHF
>TRBJ2-1|TRBV25-1|12|TRBD2|NA
TGTGCCAGCAGGGGGAGCGGGATGGGGCAGTTCTTC
CASRGSGMGQFF
>TRBJ2-4|TRBV4-1|15|NA|NA
TGCGCCAGCAGTTTCGAGAGAGTAGCCAAAAACATTCAGTACTTC
CASSFERVAKNIQYF
>TRBJ2-7|TRBV28|14|NA|NA
TGTGCCAGCAGTCCGTGGGGGACTTCCTACGAGCAGTACTTC
CASSPWGTSYEQYF
>TRBJ2-5|TRBV11-2|16|TRBD2|NA
TGTGCCAGCAGCTCTTCCCTAGCGGGGTCTGAGGAGACCCAGTACTTC
CASSSSLAGSEETQYF
>TRBJ2-7|TRBV9|17|NA|NA
TGTGCCAGCAGCGTAGGAATAGCGGCTACCCTAACCTACGAGCAGTACTTC
CASSVGIAATLTYEQYF
>TRBJ2-7|TRBV18|13|NA|NA
TGTGCCAGCTCACCAACTGCAACCTACGAGCAGTACTTC
CASSPTATYEQYF
>TRBJ1-2|TRBV7-2|14|TRBD1|NA
TGTGCCAGCAGCTCGGACAGGGGTAACTATGGCTACACCTTC
CASSSDRGNYGYTF
>TRBJ2-1|TRBV11-2|15|NA|NA
TGTGCCAGCAGCTTAGAAGGGGCCTCCTACAATGAGCAGTTCTTC
CASSLEGASYNEQFF
>TRBJ2-1|TRBV4-1|17|TRBD2|NA
TGCGCCAGCAGCCAAGATGTTGCCGGGGGGGCCTACAATGAGCAGTTCTTC
CASSQDVAGGAYNEQFF
>TRBJ2-6|TRBV18|18|NA|NA
TGTGCCAGCTCACCACCCGGCAGGGGGGTCTCTGGGGCCAACGTCCTGACTTTC
CASSPPGRGVSGANVLTF
>TRBJ1-2|TRBV27|15|TRBD1|NA
TGTGCCAGCAGTTTATCCGGACAGGGGAGGTATGGCTACACCTTC
CASSLSGQGRYGYTF
>TRBJ2-5|TRBV7-9|14|TRBD2|NA
TGTGCCAGCAGCTACACGGGGGGGCCAGAGACCCAGTACTTC
CASSYTGGPETQYF
>TRBJ2-7|TRBV11-2|16|NA|NA
TGTGCCAGCAGCCAAGACTTGTCGGGCGTAAGGGGGGAGCAGTACTTC
CASSQDLSGVRGEQYF
>TRBJ2-3|TRBV19|15|TRBD2|NA
TGTGCCAGTAGTATACAGCGGGGGGGCGCAGATACGCAGTATTTT
CASSIQRGGADTQYF
>TRBJ2-5|TRBV5-1|15|TRBD1|NA
TGCGCCAGCAGCTTGGGGGACAGGGTTCAAGAGACCCAGTACTTC
CASSLGDRVQETQYF
>TRBJ1-4|TRBV27|14|NA|NA
TGTGCCAGCAGTAACCCGAGTACTAATGAAAAACTGTTTTTT
CASSNPSTNEKLFF
>TRBJ1-5|TRBV2|13|TRBD1|NA
TGTGCCAGCTCACAGGGGGCGAATCAGCCCCAGCATTTT
CASSQGANQPQHF
>TRBJ1-2|TRBV27|13|NA|NA
TGTGCCAGCAGTGAGTCAGGGAACTATGGCTACACCTTC
CASSESGNYGYTF
>TRBJ1-4|TRBV7-2|14|TRBD1|NA
TGTGCCAGCAGCCCGGGACAGAAGAATGAAAAACTGTTTTTT
CASSPGQKNEKLFF
>TRBJ1-1|TRBV6-1|13|NA|NA
TGTGCCAGCAGTGAAATAGGGGGTCAGGGAGCTTTCTTT
CASSEIGGQGAFF
>TRBJ2-3|TRBV7-2|13|NA|NA
TGTGCCAGCAGCTCCACTCCCACAGATACGCAGTATTTT
CASSSTPTDTQYF
>TRBJ1-1|TRBV7-6|13|NA|NA
TGTGCCAGCAGCTCTCTCCTGAACACTGAAGCTTTCTTT
CASSSLLNTEAFF
>TRBJ1-2|TRBV27|15|NA|many
TGTGCCTCCAGCGGAGGGACGGCTACTAACTATGGCTACACCTTC
CASSGGTATNYGYTF
>TRBJ2-5|TRBV18|12|NA|NA
TGTGCCAGCCGCGCGGTTGGAGAGACCCAGTACTTC
CASRAVGETQYF
>TRBJ2-7|TRBV15|15|TRBD2|NA
TGTGCCACCAGCAGAGATCTGGGACTAGCCTACGAGCAGTACTTC
CATSRDLGLAYEQYF
>TRBJ2-5|TRBV4-2|19|TRBD1|NA
TGTGCCAGCAGCCAAGGGGTTGCGGTGGGGACAGCTAACCAAGAGACCCAGTACTTC
CASSQGVAVGTANQETQYF
>TRBJ2-7|TRBV7-2|14|TRBD2|NA
TGTGCCAGCAGCTACGGCGGGAGCTACTACGAGCAGTACTTC
CASSYGGSYYEQYF
>TRBJ2-2|TRBV5-1|16|NA|NA
TGCGCCAGCAGCTTGGAGGCCAAGGGGGAACCCGGGGAGCTGTTTTTT
CASSLEAKGEPGELFF
>TRBJ2-1|TRBV11-3|12|NA|few
TGTGCCAGCAGCTTAGAGTCGAGGGAGCAGTTCTTC
CASSLESREQFF
>TRBJ1-1|TRBV18|15|NA|once
TGTGCCAGCTCGGACAGACGACTAATGAACACTGAAGCTTTCTTT
CASSDRRLMNTEAFF
>TRBJ2-1|TRBV4-1|15|NA|NA
TGCGCCAGCAGCCAACCCGGGACACGCTACAATGAGCAGTTCTTC
CASSQPGTRYNEQFF
>TRBJ2-5|TRBV18|16|NA|NA
TGTGCCAGCTCCCAAGTTCGAACTAGCTACCAAGAGACCCAGTACTTC
CASSQVRTSYQETQYF
>TRBJ1-2|TRBV5-1|14|NA|NA
TGCGCCAGCAGCTTGGTAGGGAGTGGAGATGGCTACACCTTC
CASSLVGSGDGYTF
>TRBJ1-5|TRBV11-2|14|TRBD1|NA
TGTGCCAGCAGCATGACAGGGGACAATCAGCCCCAGCATTTT
CASSMTGDNQPQHF
>TRBJ1-2|TRBV2|14|TRBD1|NA
TGTGCCAGCAGTGAGAACAGGGGGCTTATTGGCTACACCTTC
CASSENRGLIGYTF
>TRBJ1-4|TRBV19|15|TRBD1|NA
TGTGCCAGTTCGGACAGGGGTGCAACTAATGAAAAACTGTTTTTT
CASSDRGATNEKLFF
>TRBJ1-6|TRBV5-4|15|TRBD1|NA
TGTGCCAGCAGTCGGGACAGGGGGTATAATTCACCCCTCCACTTT
CASSRDRGYNSPLHF
>TRBJ2-2|TRBV7-9|14|TRBD1|once
TGTGCCAGCCACAGGGGGCGAGACACCGGGGAGCTGTTTTTT
CASHRGRDTGELFF
>TRBJ1-2|TRBV29-1|13|NA|NA
TGCAGCGTTGAAGATCCCGGGGTCTATGGCTACACCTTC
CSVEDPGVYGYTF
>TRBJ1-2|TRBV7-2|15|NA|NA
TGTGCCAGCAGCTTCGACCGGGAGCAGTCTGGAGGCTACACCTTC
CASSFDREQSGGYTF
>TRBJ2-7|TRBV6-1|14|TRBD1|NA
TGTGCCAGCAGTAGGACAGGGACGACCTACGAGCAGTACTTC
CASSRTGTTYEQYF
>TRBJ1-3|TRBV5-1|15|TRBD1|once
TGCGCCAGCAGCCTTCGGACAGGGGATGGAAACACCATATATTTT
CASSLRTGDGNTIYF
>TRBJ2-3|TRBV28|17|TRBD2|NA
TGTGCCAGCGGCCCCGGATCCGGGAGGCTGGGCACAGATACGCAGTATTTT
CASGPGSGRLGTDTQYF
>TRBJ2-7|TRBV6-1|12|TRBD2|NA
TGTGCCATCCTGGGGGGGAAAGACGAGCAGTACTTC
CAILGGKDEQYF
>TRBJ2-3|TRBV6-1|15|TRBD2|NA
TGTGCCAGCAGTGATCTAGCGGGAGGGGTAAATACGCAGTATTTT
CASSDLAGGVNTQYF
>TRBJ1-1|TRBV7-9|16|NA|once
TGTGCCAGCAGCGCCCGGACAAGCCGAGAGAACACTGAAGCTTTCTTT
CASSARTSRENTEAFF
>TRBJ2-7|TRBV28|12|NA|NA
TGTGCCAGCAGTTCCCCCGGGTACGAGCAGTACTTC
CASSSPGYEQYF
>TRBJ2-3|TRBV28|15|NA|NA
TGTGCCAGCAGTTTTGGCGGGTCCATGGGGGATACGCAGTATTTT
CASSFGGSMGDTQYF
>TRBJ2-1|TRBV11-3|14|TRBD2|NA
TGTGCCAGCAGCTTCGGGGGAGGGAGGAATGAGCAGTTCTTC
CASSFGGGRNEQFF
>TRBJ2-7|TRBV7-2|14|NA|NA
TGTGCCAGCAGCTTATACAGGGTGTCCGGGGAGCAGTACTTC
CASSLYRVSGEQYF
>TRBJ2-1|TRBV12-5|20|TRBD2|once
TGTGCTAGTGGTTTGGTATTTCCAATAGCCCGGACTAGCGGGGGTGGCGAGCAGTTCTTC
CASGLVFPIARTSGGGEQFF
>TRBJ2-1|TRBV7-8|14|TRBD2|NA
TGTGCCAGCAGCGCTAGCGGGGGCCCACGAGAGCAGTTCTTC
CASSASGGPREQFF